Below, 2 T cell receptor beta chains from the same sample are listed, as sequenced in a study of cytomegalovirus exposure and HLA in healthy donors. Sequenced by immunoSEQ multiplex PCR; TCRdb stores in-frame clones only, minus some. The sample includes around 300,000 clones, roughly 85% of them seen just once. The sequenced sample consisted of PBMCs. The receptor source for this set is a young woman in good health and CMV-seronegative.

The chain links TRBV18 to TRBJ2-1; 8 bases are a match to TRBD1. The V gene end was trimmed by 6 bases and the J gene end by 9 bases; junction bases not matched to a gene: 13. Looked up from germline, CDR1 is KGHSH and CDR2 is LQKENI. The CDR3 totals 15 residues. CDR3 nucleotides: TGTGCCAGCTCCCTCAACTATGGACAGGGTGGTGAGCAGTTCTTC. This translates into CASSLNYGQGGEQFF. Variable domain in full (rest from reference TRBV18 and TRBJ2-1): NAGVMQNPRHLVRRRGQEARLRCSPMKGHSHVYWYRQLPEEGLKFMVYLQKENIIDESGMPKERFSAEFPKEGPSILRIQQVVRGDSAAYFCASSLNYGQGGEQFFGPGTRLTVL.

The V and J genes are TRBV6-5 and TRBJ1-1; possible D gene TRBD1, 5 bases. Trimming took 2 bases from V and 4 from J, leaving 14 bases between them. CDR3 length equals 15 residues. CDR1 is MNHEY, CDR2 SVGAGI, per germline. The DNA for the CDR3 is TGTGCCAGCAGTTACCCCTTTGGGGCGCGCACTGAAGCTTTCTTT. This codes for CASSYPFGARTEAFF.